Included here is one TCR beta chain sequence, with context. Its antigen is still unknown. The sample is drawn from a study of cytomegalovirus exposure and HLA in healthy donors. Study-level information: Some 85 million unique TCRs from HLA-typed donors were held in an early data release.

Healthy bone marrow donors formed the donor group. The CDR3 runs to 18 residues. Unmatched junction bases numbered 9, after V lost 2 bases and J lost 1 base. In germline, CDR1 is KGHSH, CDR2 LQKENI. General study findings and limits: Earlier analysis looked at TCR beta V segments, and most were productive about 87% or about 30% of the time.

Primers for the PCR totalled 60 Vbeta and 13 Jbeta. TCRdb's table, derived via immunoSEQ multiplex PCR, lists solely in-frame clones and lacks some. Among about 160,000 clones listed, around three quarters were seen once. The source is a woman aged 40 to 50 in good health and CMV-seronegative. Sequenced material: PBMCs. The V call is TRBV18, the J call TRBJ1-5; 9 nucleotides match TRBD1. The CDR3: CASSPTRNRGLSNQPQHF. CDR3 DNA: TGTGCCAGCTCACCAACTAGAAACAGGGGGCTGAGCAATCAGCCCCAGCATTTT.